This T cell receptor beta chain appears in the sequencing data of a study of blood T cell repertoires in COVID-19. Profiling relied on immunoSEQ multiplex PCR, and the TCRdb table lists in-frame clones only, not all of them. The data show roughly 440,000 clones, with about nine tenths seen just once and around an eighth held by the top ten. The origin of this receptor is a woman aged 50 to 65 with COVID-19, enrolled during active disease. Material for sequencing was peripheral blood.

The chain's CDR3 is CASSSQGGQENTEAFF. CDR3 bases: TGTGCCAGCTCCTCCCAAGGGGGACAGGAGAACACTGAAGCTTTCTTT. The chain has TRBV18 and TRBJ1-1; TRBD1 aligns across 8 bases. The CDR3 runs 16 residues. V dropped 6 bases and J dropped 1; count of bases not matched to a gene: 10. Germline V gene lookup returns CDR1 KGHSH and CDR2 LQKENI.